The rows below give T cell receptor beta chains drawn from one sample of a study of CD8+CD57+ T cells in acquired aplastic anemia. TCRdb reprocessed the reads via MiXCR and lists one record per CDR3 protein. The sample includes some 150,000 distinct CDR3 sequences, 71% of them seen just once. Sequenced input: sorted CD4+, CD8+, or CD8+CD57+ T cells (not recorded which) from PBMCs. These receptors all come from a human donor with aplastic anemia. CDR3s include the opening cysteine and the closing phenylalanine or tryptophan. The order of the fields is clone size, J gene, D gene, V gene, CDR3 DNA, CDR3 protein. A D gene is named only where the DNA matches it firmly. A row's size may be missing; if present it is once, few, many or a size class.

once,TRBJ1-1,-,TRBV9,TGTGCCAGCAGCGTATCGGCAGGGCTAGACACTGAAGCTTTCTTT,CASSVSAGLDTEAFF
few,TRBJ1-5,-,TRBV6-4,TGTGCCAGCAGTGAAGGGGGGGCGGGTCAGCCCCAGCATTTT,CASSEGGAGQPQHF
once,TRBJ2-1,-,TRBV20-1,TGCAGTGCTAGAGAGGGCAGGCGATCCTACAATGAGCAGTTCTTC,CSAREGRRSYNEQFF
-,TRBJ1-4,-,TRBV7-8,TGTGCCAGCAGCCCCGCGGGGGACGATAATGAAAAACTGTTTTTT,CASSPAGDDNEKLFF
-,TRBJ2-5,-,TRBV6-6,TGTGCCAGCAGTTACCTGGAGGCCCAGTACTTC,CASSYLEAQYF
-,TRBJ2-1,-,TRBV20-1,TGCAGTGCTAGAGGTTTCATGGGGTCAGAGGCTTACAATGAGCAGTTCTTC,CSARGFMGSEAYNEQFF
-,TRBJ2-1,-,TRBV7-2,TGTGCCAGCAGCTTAGTGTCCCCCTCCTACAATGAGCAGTTCTTC,CASSLVSPSYNEQFF
-,TRBJ2-2,-,TRBV12-3/TRBV12-4,TGTGCCAGCAGTTTCTGGAACACCGGGGAGCTGTTTTTT,CASSFWNTGELFF
-,TRBJ2-3,TRBD2,TRBV2,TGTGCCAGCAGTCCCGGGACTAGCGGGACCACAGATACGCAGTATTTT,CASSPGTSGTTDTQYF
-,TRBJ1-3,TRBD1,TRBV20-1,TGCAGTGCTAGCGTGGACAGGGGCCCTGGAAACACCATATATTTT,CSASVDRGPGNTIYF
-,TRBJ2-3,-,TRBV5-8,TGTGCCAGCAGCTTGGGCCAGCTAGACACAGATACGCAGTATTTT,CASSLGQLDTDTQYF
-,TRBJ2-1,TRBD2,TRBV15,TGTGCCACCAGTCCGGGACTAGCGGGATTTCGCGCCTACAATGAGCAGTTCTTC,CATSPGLAGFRAYNEQFF
-,TRBJ2-5,TRBD2,TRBV10-1,TGCGCCAGCAGTGAGGGGACTAGCGGGATATACCAAGAGACCCAGTACTTC,CASSEGTSGIYQETQYF
-,TRBJ2-7,-,TRBV7-2,TGTGCCAGCGGTCTATGGAGGGGTTATTACGAGCAGTACTTC,CASGLWRGYYEQYF
-,TRBJ2-7,-,TRBV10-3,TGTGCCATCGCCAGGGACGGAGCCTCCTACGAGCAGTACTTC,CAIARDGASYEQYF
many,TRBJ1-3,-,TRBV27,TGTGCCAGCAGTCCCTGGGCCGCTTCAGGAAACACCATATATTTT,CASSPWAASGNTIYF
-,TRBJ1-2,-,TRBV2,TGTGCCAGCAGGGGAGATGCCGGCTATGGCTACACCTTC,CASRGDAGYGYTF
-,TRBJ2-3,-,TRBV6-6,TGTGCCAGCAGTTACTCGACTTACTGGACGCAGTATTTT,CASSYSTYWTQYF
-,TRBJ2-3,TRBD2,TRBV7-9,TGTGCCAGCAGTGGCGGGGGGCCAGATACGCAGTCTTTT,CASSGGGPDTQSF
-,TRBJ1-1,TRBD1,TRBV20-1,TGCAGTGCCCAGGACAGGGTCACTGAAGCTTTCTTT,CSAQDRVTEAFF
-,TRBJ2-5,-,TRBV7-8,TGTGCCACGAGGAGGACATCCGAGGCCCAGTACTTC,CATRRTSEAQYF
-,TRBJ1-6,-,TRBV5-6,TGTGCCAGCAGCCCAACTGGGACAAATAATTCACCCCTCCACTTT,CASSPTGTNNSPLHF
-,TRBJ1-3,-,TRBV15,TGTGCCACCAGCAGAGTGAGAGGGTTGCTTGACACCATATATTTT,CATSRVRGLLDTIYF
-,TRBJ2-1,-,TRBV6-1,TGTGCCAGCAGTGAATCTGGTCATCCCTCCTCCTACAATGAGCAGTTCTTC,CASSESGHPSSYNEQFF
-,TRBJ2-1,-,TRBV7-6,TGTGCCAGCAGCTCCGTGGGACGGACCGACAGTGAGCAGTTCTTC,CASSSVGRTDSEQFF
-,TRBJ1-1,TRBD1,TRBV9,TGTGCCAGCAGCTTCCGACAGGGGGGACAGCCTTCCACTGAAGCTTTCTTT,CASSFRQGGQPSTEAFF
-,TRBJ2-5,-,TRBV5-6,TGTGCCAGCAGCTTGGACCCGGGCTACCAAGAGACCCAGTACTTC,CASSLDPGYQETQYF
-,TRBJ2-7,-,TRBV7-9,TGTGCCAGCAGCTTAGAGGTCAACGAGCAGTACTTC,CASSLEVNEQYF
-,TRBJ1-1,-,TRBV20-1,TGCAGTGCCCGAGGCGGGTTAGGCTACACTGAAGCTTTCTTT,CSARGGLGYTEAFF
-,TRBJ1-1,-,TRBV10-3,TGTGCCACACGTTTAGGGGGTATGAACACTGAAGCTTTCTTT,CATRLGGMNTEAFF
many,TRBJ2-3,TRBD2,TRBV6-4,TGTGCCAGCAGCTTAGCGGGAGACGGCGCAGATACGCAGTATTTT,CASSLAGDGADTQYF
-,TRBJ2-1,-,TRBV24-1,TGTGCCACCAGTTACCAAACACTAACGGCGGATGAGCAGTTCTTC,CATSYQTLTADEQFF
-,TRBJ1-6,-,TRBV2,TGTGCCAGACAGGGAAATAATTCACCCCTCCACTTT,CARQGNNSPLHF
-,TRBJ1-1,-,TRBV20-1,TGCAGTGCTAGATCCGGAAGATACACTGAAGCTTTCTTT,CSARSGRYTEAFF
-,TRBJ2-5,TRBD1,TRBV6-5,TGTGCCAGCCGACAGGGGGCTTGGGAGACCCAGTACTTC,CASRQGAWETQYF
-,TRBJ2-1,-,TRBV25-1,TGTGCCAGCAGTGCCGTCCGGGACGACTACAATGAGCAGTTCTTC,CASSAVRDDYNEQFF
-,TRBJ2-7,-,TRBV19,TGTGCCAGTAGTGTTGGACAGGGAGGGTACGAGCAGTACTTC,CASSVGQGGYEQYF
-,TRBJ2-3,-,TRBV11-1,TGTGCCAGCGTGGCCCGGAGGACAGATACGCAGTATTTT,CASVARRTDTQYF
few,TRBJ2-5,-,TRBV20-1,TGCAGTGCCACGGACAGAGAGAGGGACGAAGAGACCCAGTACTTC,CSATDRERDEETQYF
-,TRBJ2-5,-,TRBV7-3,TGTGCCAGCAGCTTGTTCACGGCAGAGACCCAGTACTTC,CASSLFTAETQYF